This T cell receptor beta chain emerged from a study of PD-1 and CTLA-4 blockade in melanoma. The table came from immunoSEQ multiplex PCR; TCRdb's copy has only in-frame clones and leaves some out. The sample carries around 31,000 clones, about nine tenths recorded once. V lost 3 bases and J 2 bases, leaving 11 bases between the germline ends. This CDR3 is 14 amino acids long. CDR1 SGDLS and CDR2 YYNGEE come from the germline V gene. Sequenced material: CD8+ T cells from peripheral blood, taken from a patient given anti-PD-1 treatment. The chain joins TRBV9 to TRBJ1-1; a weak D match, TRBD1 (6 bases). The clonotype comes from a human donor with melanoma. The chain's CDR3 is CASSEARGNTEAFF. CDR3 sequence (DNA): TGTGCCAGCAGCGAGGCCAGGGGCAACACTGAAGCTTTCTTT.